A selection of T cell receptor beta chains follows, all from one sample in a study of cytomegalovirus exposure and HLA in healthy donors. The method was immunoSEQ multiplex PCR; TCRdb's version includes in-frame clones alone and lacks a portion of them. The table shows 160,000 or so clones, with 80% occurring only once. Input material: PBMCs. Source of these receptors: a man younger than 35 in good health and CMV-seropositive. CDR3s include the opening cysteine and the closing phenylalanine or tryptophan. The order of the fields is D gene, clone size, J gene, V gene, CDR3 length, CDR3 protein, CDR3 DNA. D genes are given only for firm matches. Clone size, where shown, is once, few, many, or a class for clones that have expanded.

>.|.|TRBJ1-5|TRBV18|14
CASSQGDSNQPQHF
TGTGCCAGCTCACAGGGGGATAGCAATCAGCCCCAGCATTTT
>TRBD1|.|TRBJ1-2|TRBV14|15
CASSLGPGQEYGYTF
TGTGCCAGCAGCCTGGGGCCGGGACAGGAATATGGCTACACCTTC
>TRBD2|.|TRBJ2-5|TRBV5-1|13
CASSFGGKETQYF
TGCGCCAGCAGCTTCGGGGGGAAAGAGACCCAGTACTTC
>.|.|TRBJ1-5|TRBV15|16
CATRDVGVTSNQPQHF
TGTGCCACCAGAGATGTAGGGGTTACTAGCAATCAGCCCCAGCATTTT
>.|.|TRBJ2-4|TRBV5-6|14
CASSFGSGQNIQYF
TGTGCCAGCAGCTTTGGTTCAGGTCAAAACATTCAGTACTTC
>.|.|TRBJ1-1|TRBV21-1|15
CASVRLGPMNTEAFF
TGTGCCAGCGTGAGGTTGGGGCCAATGAACACTGAAGCTTTCTTT
>.|.|TRBJ1-3|TRBV7-2|14
CASSQLISGNTIYF
TGTGCCAGCAGCCAACTGATCTCTGGAAACACCATATATTTT
>.|.|TRBJ2-1|TRBV6-5|14
CAPTVRGPRDEQFF
TGTGCCCCCACGGTGCGGGGGCCGAGGGATGAGCAGTTCTTC
>.|.|TRBJ1-2|TRBV7-9|13
CASSLEGEGGYTF
TGTGCCAGCAGCTTAGAGGGGGAAGGAGGCTACACCTTC
>TRBD1|.|TRBJ2-7|TRBV11-2|14
CASSMTGSTYEQYF
TGTGCCAGCAGCATGACAGGGAGTACCTACGAGCAGTACTTC
>.|few|TRBJ1-5|TRBV2|17
CASRDNARAYSNQPQHF
TGTGCCAGCAGAGATAACGCCAGGGCCTATAGCAATCAGCCCCAGCATTTT
>TRBD1|few|TRBJ1-2|TRBV27|13
CASSLQGARGYTF
TGTGCCAGCAGTTTACAGGGGGCTCGTGGCTACACCTTC
>TRBD1|.|TRBJ2-5|TRBV5-1|13
CASSPGQGETQYF
TGCGCCAGCAGCCCAGGACAGGGGGAGACCCAGTACTTC
>.|.|TRBJ2-7|TRBV4-1|15
CASSQRGEGFYEQYF
TGCGCCAGCAGCCAGAGGGGGGAGGGATTCTACGAGCAGTACTTC
>TRBD2|.|TRBJ2-5|TRBV7-7|14
CASSPSGRGETQYF
TGTGCCAGCAGCCCTAGCGGGAGAGGGGAGACCCAGTACTTC
>TRBD1|.|TRBJ1-2|TRBV11-1|16
CASSPRQGASYYGYTF
TGTGCCAGCAGCCCTAGACAGGGTGCGTCCTACTATGGCTACACCTTC
>TRBD2|.|TRBJ2-1|TRBV5-4|17
CASRYWMGRGSNNEQFF
TGTGCCAGCAGATACTGGATGGGGCGGGGGAGTAACAATGAGCAGTTCTTC
>.|.|TRBJ1-6|TRBV6-5|15
CASKSASSYNSPLHF
TGTGCCAGCAAGAGCGCCAGCTCCTATAATTCACCCCTCCACTTT
>.|.|TRBJ2-4|TRBV6-6|14
CASRTGTFKNIQYF
TGTGCCAGCAGAACCGGGACTTTCAAAAACATTCAGTACTTC
>TRBD2|.|TRBJ2-1|TRBV2|21
CASSEVGAGLLEQSSYNEQFF
TGTGCCAGCAGTGAAGTCGGAGCGGGGTTGTTGGAGCAGAGCTCCTACAATGAGCAGTTCTTC
>TRBD2|.|TRBJ2-7|TRBV19|14
CASSPSGSFDEQYF
TGTGCCAGTAGCCCTAGCGGGAGTTTCGACGAGCAGTACTTC
>TRBD2|.|TRBJ2-7|TRBV7-2|16
CASSLLAGGFFYEQYF
TGTGCCAGCAGCTTACTGGCGGGGGGTTTTTTTTACGAGCAGTACTTC
>.|.|TRBJ2-7|TRBV27|13
CASSLSPVYEQYF
TGTGCCAGCAGTTTATCCCCAGTATACGAGCAGTACTTC
>TRBD1|.|TRBJ2-2|TRBV7-6|17
CASSLFGQGARTGELFF
TGTGCCAGCAGCTTATTCGGACAGGGGGCGCGAACCGGGGAGCTGTTTTTT
>.|.|TRBJ2-1|TRBV5-4|14
CASSLQGSYNEQFF
TGTGCCAGCAGCTTGCAGGGCTCCTACAATGAGCAGTTCTTC
>TRBD1|.|TRBJ2-7|TRBV2|17
CASSEALRSGGSYEQYF
TGTGCCAGCAGTGAAGCGCTTCGGTCAGGGGGCAGCTACGAGCAGTACTTC
>TRBD1|.|TRBJ1-5|TRBV6-5|12
CASRQGDQPQHF
TGTGCCAGCAGACAGGGGGACCAGCCCCAGCATTTT
>.|.|TRBJ1-1|TRBV12-2|17
CASRLGLVQPLPLGAFF
TGTGCAAGTCGCTTGGGACTGGTCCAGCCATTACCCCTCGGGGCTTTCTTT
>.|few|TRBJ1-1|TRBV6-6|12
CASSSQENEAFF
TGTGCCAGCAGTTCCCAGGAAAATGAAGCTTTCTTT
>TRBD1|.|TRBJ2-7|TRBV6-4|18
CASSDSNFRQGAPYEQYF
TGTGCCAGCAGTGACTCCAATTTTCGACAGGGGGCTCCCTACGAGCAGTACTTC
>TRBD1|.|TRBJ2-5|TRBV29-1|18
CSVGSGTGGAVQQETQYF
TGCAGCGTGGGATCAGGGACAGGGGGGGCGGTCCAGCAAGAGACCCAGTACTTC
>TRBD1|.|TRBJ1-1|TRBV5-1|13
CASGGTGMTEAFF
TGCGCCAGCGGGGGGACAGGGATGACTGAAGCTTTCTTT
>TRBD2|.|TRBJ2-3|TRBV19|15
CASSLSSGRTDTQYF
TGTGCCAGTAGTTTGTCTAGCGGGAGGACAGATACGCAGTATTTT
>TRBD2|.|TRBJ2-7|TRBV10-3|14
CAIAIRLAAGEQYF
TGTGCCATCGCAATTCGGCTAGCGGCGGGGGAGCAGTACTTC
>.|.|TRBJ1-6|TRBV5-4|15
CASSLSTAILSPLHF
TGTGCCAGCAGCTTGTCGACAGCCATTCTTTCACCCCTCCACTTT
>TRBD1|.|TRBJ2-7|TRBV2|15
CASRPDRVEAHEQYF
TGTGCCAGCAGGCCCGACAGGGTTGAGGCCCACGAGCAGTACTTC
>TRBD1|few|TRBJ1-5|TRBV10-3|16
CAIAGTGGEGNQPQHF
TGTGCCATCGCGGGGACAGGGGGCGAAGGCAATCAGCCCCAGCATTTT
>TRBD1|.|TRBJ2-5|TRBV19|15
CASSFRQGAGWTQYF
TGTGCCAGTAGTTTCCGACAGGGGGCTGGGTGGACCCAGTACTTC
>.|.|TRBJ2-2|TRBV6-6|15
CATRRAGENTGELFF
TGTGCCACCCGGAGGGCGGGTGAAAACACCGGGGAGCTGTTTTTT
>TRBD2|.|TRBJ2-1|TRBV6-1|15
CASRRGLAGVDEQFF
TGTGCCAGCAGACGGGGACTAGCGGGAGTTGATGAGCAGTTCTTC
>TRBD1|once|TRBJ2-1|TRBV10-3|15
CAISGDRSVDNEQFF
TGTGCCATCAGTGGGGACAGGTCTGTGGACAATGAGCAGTTCTTC
>.|.|TRBJ1-1|TRBV27|14
CASGRGTGFSEAFF
TGTGCCAGCGGGAGGGGAACAGGGTTTAGTGAAGCTTTCTTT
>.|.|TRBJ2-7|TRBV20-1|11
CSASRGYEQYF
TGCAGTGCCTCTCGGGGCTACGAGCAGTACTTC
>.|.|TRBJ1-4|TRBV11-2|16
CASSGTGTPFFEKLFF
TGTGCCAGCAGCGGTACCGGGACACCTTTTTTTGAAAAACTGTTTTTT
>.|.|TRBJ2-2|TRBV19|15
CASSRRTANTGELFF
TGTGCCAGTAGTAGAAGGACAGCGAACACCGGGGAGCTGTTTTTT
>.|.|TRBJ2-1|TRBV18|16
CASSPPQASSYNEQFF
TGTGCCAGCTCACCACCCCAGGCCAGCTCCTACAATGAGCAGTTCTTC
>.|.|TRBJ1-2|TRBV19|12
CASSPGSYGYTF
TGTGCCAGTAGTCCCGGGTCCTATGGCTACACCTTC
>.|.|TRBJ2-3|TRBV29-1|11
CSVEASRTQYF
TGCAGCGTTGAAGCTAGTCGGACGCAGTATTTT
>TRBD1|once|TRBJ2-2|TRBV30|15
CAWKSGTGNTGELFF
TGTGCCTGGAAATCCGGGACAGGGAACACCGGGGAGCTGTTTTTT
>TRBD2|.|TRBJ2-2|TRBV19|14
CASTGGRTTGELFF
TGTGCCAGTACCGGGGGGAGGACAACCGGGGAGCTGTTTTTT
>.|.|TRBJ2-1|TRBV27|13
CASSFPQGNEQFF
TGTGCCAGCAGTTTCCCTCAGGGCAATGAGCAGTTCTTC
>TRBD2|.|TRBJ2-1|TRBV2|15
CASSKDREGYNEQFF
TGTGCCAGCTCGAAGGACCGGGAGGGTTACAATGAGCAGTTCTTC
>TRBD2|.|TRBJ2-3|TRBV2|16
CASSGGLADSTDTQYF
TGTGCCAGCAGTGGGGGACTAGCGGATAGCACAGATACGCAGTATTTT
>.|.|TRBJ2-3|TRBV6-5|14
CASSYSDGVGTQYF
TGTGCCAGCAGTTACTCGGACGGGGTGGGGACGCAGTATTTT